The present entry profiles one TCR beta chain with its context. These data originate in a study of blood T cell repertoires in COVID-19. As for the study in general: The samples span acute and convalescent COVID-19 from the United States, Italy and Spain. PBMCs, B-cell-depleted T cells, or T cells provided the cDNA or gDNA that made up the material.

Original data processing: Amplification of reference gene primers was used by the study to estimate nucleated cell counts. Using immunoSEQ multiplex PCR, the repertoire was profiled, and TCRdb retains in-frame clones only, with some absent. V and J calls and clone size are those listed in that table; D and trimming were worked out from the DNA. The repertoire holds 60,000 to 85,000 clones, with just over 85% as singletons. V lost 7 bases and J lost 2, with 17 bases in between. This CDR3 has 15 residues. Germline V gene data show CDR1 as MNHNY and CDR2 as SVGAGI (reference sequence). The clonotype originates from a woman aged 80 or over with active or convalescent COVID-19. The chain has TRBV6-6 and TRBJ1-1, with D maybe TRBD1 (5 bases). Sequencing was done on a sample of peripheral blood. The CDR3 coding sequence is TGTGCCAGCACCCCCGGAGACGGGACTAACACTGAAGCTTTCTTT. Translating it yields CASTPGDGTNTEAFF.